This T cell receptor (beta chain) derives from a study of OX40 agonist ivuxolimab in advanced cancers. On the study more broadly: In this cohort, patients received ivuxolimab, an agonistic anti-OX40 (CD134) antibody. Ivuxolimab doses were 0.01, 0.1, 0.3, 1.5, 3 or 10 mg/kg every 2 weeks. The study's findings and limits: Antigen targets of the expanded peripheral T cells went undetermined.

Repertoires were generated with immunoSEQ multiplex PCR, while TCRdb's copy carries only in-frame clones and drops some. The sample shows about 80,000 clones, just under 85% of them seen only once. The CDR3 is 12 amino acids. The V end was cut by 4 bases, the J end by 2 bases, with 0 bases between. CDR1 is MNHEY and CDR2 is SVGAGI in the germline V gene. Remarks on this clone: Its antigen is unidentified.

This sequence originates from an adult with an advanced solid tumor such as melanoma, head and neck, liver or kidney cancer. The sequenced sample was CD4+ or CD8+ T cells sorted from blood, obtained in a trial of the OX40 agonist ivuxolimab. The chain links TRBV6-5 to TRBJ1-6; D is uncertain. The DNA of the CDR3 is TGTGCCAGCAGTTCCTATAATTCACCCCTCCACTTT. Translating it yields CASSSYNSPLHF.